One sample yielded the 3 T cell receptor beta chains listed below, sequenced in a study of PD-L1 blockade in urothelial cancer. Data came from immunoSEQ multiplex PCR; TCRdb stores just in-frame clones and leaves some out. The sample yields tens of thousands of clones, approximately 86% seen once. The material was PBMCs, obtained around atezolizumab (anti-PD-L1) treatment. All receptors derive from a man between 50 and 59 years old with urothelial cancer.

V and J are TRBV14 and TRBJ2-3, with TRBD2 identical over 10 bases. The CDR3 totals 19 residues. Germline V gene data show CDR1 as SGHDN and CDR2 as FVKESK. V lost 1 base and J lost 1; bases outside the gene matches: 11. This chain's CDR3 is CASSQASGRVLPRTDTQYF. For the CDR3, the DNA is TGTGCCAGCAGCCAAGCAAGCGGGAGGGTCCTACCTCGCACAGATACGCAGTATTTT.

This clone was seen only once. The chain has TRBV7-6 and TRBJ1-2, with unresolved D. The CDR3 runs 15 residues. CDR1 is SGHVS and CDR2 is FNYEAQ in the germline V gene. The V and J ends lost 1 base and 4 bases respectively, with 13 bases between them. The CDR3 DNA follows: TGTGCCAGCAGCTTAGAAGTAGGCAGAGGCTATGGCTACACCTTC. Translating gives CASSLEVGRGYGYTF.

A few counts support this clone. The chain joins TRBV5-1 to TRBJ1-5, with D possibly being TRBD1 (6 bases). The CDR3 sequence is 16 residues long. CDR1 SGHRS and CDR2 YFSETQ come from the germline V gene. Trimming took 0 bases from V and 5 from J, leaving 15 bases between them. The CDR3 bases are TGCGCCAGCAGCTTGGACAGGGCGGGGGGAGATCAGCCCCAGCATTTT. Protein: CASSLDRAGGDQPQHF.